This is a list of T cell receptor beta chains from one sample in a study of T cell changes during pregnancy in multiple sclerosis. Assay: immunoSEQ multiplex PCR; the TCRdb copy retains only in-frame clones and omits some. The top ten hold roughly 1.2% of the sample, which has approximately 71,000 clones, 85% to 95% seen once. The sample in question was peripheral blood, obtained in the third trimester of pregnancy. The receptors were sampled from a female donor with multiple sclerosis, enrolled in a pregnancy study. Both conserved end residues are part of each CDR3. The D gene is left open where the match is weak. A row's size may be missing; if present it is once, few, many or a size class.

16	.	.	TRBV21-1	TRBJ1-4	CASSTQSGRVNEKLFF	TGTGCCAGCAGCACCCAGTCGGGCAGGGTTAATGAAAAACTGTTTTTT
15	.	TRBD2	TRBV5-4	TRBJ2-5	CASSLTSGSGETQYF	TGTGCCAGCAGCTTGACTAGCGGGAGTGGAGAGACCCAGTACTTC
13	.	.	TRBV5-4	TRBJ2-7	CASSFEGRYEQYF	TGTGCCAGCAGCTTTGAGGGTCGCTACGAGCAGTACTTC
15	.	.	TRBV5-8	TRBJ2-3	CASSGLRRGTDTQYF	TGTGCCAGCAGCGGACTTAGGCGGGGCACAGATACGCAGTATTTT
16	.	TRBD2	TRBV4-1	TRBJ2-7	CASSRGTSGSSYEQYF	TGCGCCAGCAGCCGAGGGACTAGCGGGTCGTCCTACGAGCAGTACTTC
13	.	.	TRBV6-5	TRBJ1-1	CASNWGRETEAFF	TGTGCCAGCAATTGGGGCCGAGAAACTGAAGCTTTCTTT
13	.	.	TRBV7-9	TRBJ1-2	CASSLEQGRGYTF	TGTGCCAGCAGCTTAGAACAGGGACGCGGCTACACCTTC
11	.	.	TRBV27	TRBJ1-4	CASRWNEKLFF	TGTGCCAGCCGGTGGAATGAAAAACTGTTTTTT
11	once	.	TRBV9	TRBJ2-1	CASSEEGLQFF	TGTGCCAGCAGCGAGGAGGGCCTCCAGTTCTTC
16	.	TRBD1	TRBV14	TRBJ1-1	CASSQGQGTGNTEAFF	TGTGCCAGCAGCCAGGGTCAGGGGACAGGAAACACTGAAGCTTTCTTT
14	.	TRBD1	TRBV30	TRBJ1-1	CAWSVAGGQTEAFF	TGTGCCTGGAGTGTGGCAGGGGGCCAAACTGAAGCTTTCTTT
15	.	.	TRBV7-2	TRBJ1-5	CASSLGIGVGQPQHF	TGTGCCAGCAGCTTAGGGATAGGGGTAGGTCAGCCCCAGCATTTT
14	.	.	TRBV27	TRBJ2-7	CASSPIGGNYEQYF	TGTGCCAGCAGCCCCATCGGCGGGAATTACGAGCAGTACTTC
16	.	.	TRBV28	TRBJ2-3	CASKKPKTVTADTQYF	TGTGCCAGTAAAAAACCTAAGACAGTCACCGCAGATACGCAGTATTTT
13	once	TRBD1	TRBV5-6	TRBJ2-3	CASSFTGDDTQYF	TGTGCCAGCAGCTTTACAGGGGACGATACGCAGTATTTT
13	.	.	TRBV11-2	TRBJ2-3	CASTLQRTDTQYF	TGTGCCAGCACATTACAGCGCACAGATACGCAGTATTTT
15	.	TRBD1	TRBV28	TRBJ1-5	CASSFSGGMGQPQHF	TGTGCCAGCAGTTTTTCAGGGGGCATGGGTCAGCCCCAGCATTTT
14	once	.	TRBV30	TRBJ1-5	CAWGQPGGNQPQHF	TGTGCCTGGGGACAGCCCGGGGGCAATCAGCCCCAGCATTTT
15	once	.	TRBV2	TRBJ2-2	CASIKRLEWTGELFF	TGTGCCAGCATCAAAAGGCTGGAGTGGACCGGGGAGCTGTTTTTT
14	.	.	TRBV27	TRBJ1-1	CASSLDRLNTEAFF	TGTGCCAGCAGCCTGGACAGATTGAACACTGAAGCTTTCTTT
18	.	TRBD2	TRBV10-2	TRBJ2-3	CASSGPGTSGGITDTQYF	TGCGCCAGCAGTGGTCCCGGGACTAGCGGGGGTATCACAGATACGCAGTATTTT
16	once	.	TRBV27	TRBJ2-7	CASSRQGVRVADEQYF	TGTGCCAGCAGTAGGCAGGGGGTTCGGGTAGCGGATGAGCAGTACTTC
18	.	TRBD2	TRBV10-3	TRBJ2-1	CATRTTLILAETYNEQFF	TGTGCCACCCGGACCACGCTGATTCTAGCGGAGACCTACAATGAGCAGTTCTTC